This TCR beta chain was sequenced during a study of neurological immune-mediated disorders. Regarding the study as a whole: The most TCR clonal expansion was seen in HTLV-1-associated myelopathy, and the least was seen in multiple sclerosis, which fell below healthy controls. None of the CDR3 amino acid sequences in expanded clones turned up in more than one subject, which points to private repertoires in all groups.

The cDNA was synthesized by means of template-switch 5'RACE, which was carried out with 10-nucleotide random UMIs. Over 180 million TCR-beta sequences (from 15-18 subjects) were yielded by each sequencing run. TCRdb independently ran MiXCR on the 5' RACE reads; one entry per CDR3 protein. The sample carries some 20,000 distinct CDR3 sequences, roughly 29% recorded once. This clonotype was counted at least ten times. The antigen is undetermined. The V end lost 6 bases, the J end lost 4 bases, and 15 bases lay between the germline ends. Germline CDR1 is MNHEY and CDR2 is SVGAGI. There are 15 residues in the CDR3.

The sequenced sample consisted of PBMCs. V usage is TRBV6-5 and J usage is TRBJ2-2; D gene unclear. This TCR derives from a man aged 50-60 years with HTLV-1-associated myelopathy (HAM/TSP). The CDR3 DNA is TGTGCCAGCAGCCCATTCCAGATCTTCACCGGGGAGCTGTTTTTT. Translated: CASSPFQIFTGELFF.